This T cell receptor beta chain was sequenced for a study of CD4 T cells in relation to SARS-CoV-2 and coronaviruses. Across the whole study: ViraFEST: roughly ten-day antigen culture of PBMCs, then TCR beta CDR3 sequencing. Controls used an HIV-1 Nef peptide pool or no peptide. Crossreactive spike epitopes shared across donors were mapped to their HLA restriction.

TCRdb keeps only in-frame clones here, not all; method: immunoSEQ multiplex PCR. The sample has under 20,000 clones, about four fifths seen once. Before the COVID-19 pandemic, during about 2010-2018, CD4+ T cells were taken from unexposed donors. After nine to ten days of culture, CD4+ T cells were isolated. Study results and limitations: In roughly 65% of donors, memory CD4+ clonotypes crossrecognized SARS-CoV-2 and at least one common cold coronavirus spike.

This clone was seen only once. Its antigen is not identified. Sequenced input: CD4+ T cells from PBMCs, cultured in vitro. This TCR derives from a human donor in good health.

CDR3: CASSFHSGGYNEQFF. The CDR3 nucleotides are TGTGCCAGCAGCTTCCATTCGGGGGGGTACAATGAGCAGTTCTTC. This chain joins TRBV11-3 and TRBJ2-1, with 8 bases identical to TRBD2. This CDR3 spans 15 amino acids. Germline lookup yields CDR1 SGHNT and CDR2 YENEEA. V dropped 3 bases and J dropped 4; count of bases not matched to a gene: 5.